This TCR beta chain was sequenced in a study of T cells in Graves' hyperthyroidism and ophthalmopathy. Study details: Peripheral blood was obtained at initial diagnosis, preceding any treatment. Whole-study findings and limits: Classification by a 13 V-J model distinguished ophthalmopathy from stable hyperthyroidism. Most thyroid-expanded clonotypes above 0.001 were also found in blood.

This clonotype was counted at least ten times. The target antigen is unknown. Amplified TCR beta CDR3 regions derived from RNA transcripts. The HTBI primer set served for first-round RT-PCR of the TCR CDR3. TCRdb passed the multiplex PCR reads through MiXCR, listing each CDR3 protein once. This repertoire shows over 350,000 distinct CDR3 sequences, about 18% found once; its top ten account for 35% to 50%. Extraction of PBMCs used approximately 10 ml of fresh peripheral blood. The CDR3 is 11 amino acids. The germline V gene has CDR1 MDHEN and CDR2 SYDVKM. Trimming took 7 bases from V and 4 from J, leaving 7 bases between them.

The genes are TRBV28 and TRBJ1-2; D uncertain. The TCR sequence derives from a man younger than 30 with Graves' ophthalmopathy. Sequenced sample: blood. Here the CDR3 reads CASTGAYGYTF. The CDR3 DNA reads TGTGCCAGCACGGGCGCCTATGGCTACACCTTC.